Listed below are T cell receptor beta chains from one sample, sequenced in a study of blood T cells in healthy people across ages. TCRdb used MiXCR to reprocess the 5' RACE reads, holding one entry per CDR3 protein. The sample carries about 1 million distinct CDR3 sequences, about 25% recorded once. The same sample was also studied in work on T cells of mothers and their children.

The sequenced material came from blood. The receptors come from a girl under 10 years old in good health. Both conserved end residues are part of each CDR3. The order of the fields is CDR3 protein, CDR3 DNA, V gene, clone size, J gene, D gene. The D gene is left open where the match is weak. Where a row states a size, it is once, few, many or the class of an expanded clone; other rows omit it.

CSATSGGAVDTQYF | TGCAGTGCCACTAGCGGGGGGGCCGTAGATACGCAGTATTTT | TRBV20-1 | - | TRBJ2-3 | TRBD2
CSVRPDNTGELFF | TGCAGCGTTAGACCGGACAACACCGGGGAGCTGTTTTTT | TRBV29-1 | - | TRBJ2-2 | -
CASSALGTPSEETQYF | TGTGCCAGCAGTGCCCTCGGGACTCCTTCGGAAGAGACCCAGTACTTC | TRBV12-3/TRBV12-4 | few | TRBJ2-5 | -
CASTMGLAAQYF | TGTGCCAGCACCATGGGACTAGCAGCGCAGTATTTT | TRBV3-1 | few | TRBJ2-3 | TRBD2
CSARGGFQSYEQYF | TGCAGTGCTAGAGGGGGATTTCAGTCCTACGAGCAGTACTTC | TRBV20-1 | few | TRBJ2-7 | -
CASRKGFYEQYF | TGTGCCAGCAGGAAGGGTTTTTACGAGCAGTACTTC | TRBV28 | - | TRBJ2-7 | -
CASRTGSIYGYTF | TGTGCCAGCCGGACAGGCTCCATCTATGGCTACACCTTC | TRBV12-3/TRBV12-4 | - | TRBJ1-2 | TRBD1
CSARVSWNEQFF | TGCAGTGCTAGAGTCTCCTGGAATGAGCAGTTCTTC | TRBV20-1 | - | TRBJ2-1 | -
CASSDAGANVLTF | TGTGCCAGCAGTGATGCTGGGGCCAACGTCCTGACTTTC | TRBV25-1 | few | TRBJ2-6 | -
CASSELYQETQYF | TGTGCCAGCAGTGAATTATACCAAGAGACCCAGTACTTC | TRBV6-1 | - | TRBJ2-5 | -
CASSLEGSDIQYF | TGTGCCAGCAGCTTAGAGGGGTCCGACATTCAGTACTTC | TRBV13 | - | TRBJ2-4 | -
CASSPDSPRSSYTEAFF | TGCGCCAGCAGCCCGGACTCTCCTAGGTCCTCTTACACTGAAGCTTTCTTT | TRBV5-1 | - | TRBJ1-1 | -
CASSGIAGGNNEQFF | TGTGCCAGCAGCGGCATAGCGGGAGGCAACAATGAGCAGTTCTTC | TRBV7-6 | few | TRBJ2-1 | TRBD2
CSVEPTGGGGSYNEQFF | TGCAGCGTTGAACCTACAGGGGGAGGGGGGTCCTACAATGAGCAGTTCTTC | TRBV29-1 | few | TRBJ2-1 | -
CASSPAAPYEQYF | TGTGCCAGCAGCCCTGCGGCCCCCTACGAGCAGTACTTC | TRBV7-6 | many | TRBJ2-7 | -
CASSQRSLSYEQYF | TGTGCCAGCAGCCAAAGGAGCTTATCCTACGAGCAGTACTTC | TRBV7-2 | - | TRBJ2-7 | -
CASGAGTGLSTDTQYF | TGTGCCAGCGGAGCCGGGACAGGTCTTAGCACAGATACGCAGTATTTT | TRBV6-2/TRBV6-3 | - | TRBJ2-3 | TRBD1
CSARDIGASSYNEQFF | TGCAGTGCTAGAGACATCGGCGCCAGCTCCTACAATGAGCAGTTCTTC | TRBV20-1 | few | TRBJ2-1 | -
CASSAGLSETQYF | TGTGCCAGCAGCGCGGGACTGTCGGAGACCCAGTACTTC | TRBV9 | - | TRBJ2-5 | -
CAISESPVGEGFEQYF | TGTGCCATCAGTGAGTCGCCGGTAGGGGAAGGGTTCGAGCAGTACTTC | TRBV10-3 | - | TRBJ2-7 | -
CASSLAYRANRSYNEQFF | TGCGCCAGCAGCTTGGCCTACAGGGCGAATCGCTCCTACAATGAGCAGTTCTTC | TRBV5-1 | few | TRBJ2-1 | -
CVSSQDLLAGVLGDTQYF | TGTGTCAGCAGCCAAGATCTTCTAGCGGGAGTTCTCGGGGATACGCAGTATTTT | TRBV3-1 | - | TRBJ2-3 | TRBD2
CSVPGQGRINGYTF | TGCAGCGTCCCCGGACAGGGGCGAATCAATGGCTACACCTTC | TRBV29-1 | few | TRBJ1-2 | TRBD1
CASSDRARGEQYF | TGTGCCAGCAGTGACAGGGCTCGCGGCGAGCAGTACTTC | TRBV12-3/TRBV12-4 | - | TRBJ2-7 | TRBD1
CASRDQGTDTQYF | TGCGCCAGCAGAGACCAGGGCACAGATACGCAGTATTTT | TRBV5-1 | few | TRBJ2-3 | -
CASSYVLSGGYTF | TGTGCCAGCAGTTACGTGCTTAGTGGGGGCTACACCTTC | TRBV6-2/TRBV6-3 | - | TRBJ1-2 | -
CASRPDSEGPNQPQHF | TGTGCCAGCAGACCGGACAGTGAAGGACCCAATCAGCCCCAGCATTTT | TRBV12-3/TRBV12-4 | - | TRBJ1-5 | -
CASRSLPAPGLIF | TGTGCCAGCAGGTCACTCCCGGCCCCAGGGTTGATCTTC | TRBV2 | few | TRBJ2-1 | -
CVSSLLGQSGMNTEAFF | TGTGTCAGCAGCTTACTTGGACAGAGCGGTATGAACACTGAAGCTTTCTTT | TRBV7-9 | - | TRBJ1-1 | -
CATSDLQDDLGETQYF | TGTGCCACCAGTGATTTACAGGACGACCTCGGGGAGACCCAGTACTTC | TRBV24-1 | few | TRBJ2-5 | -
CSAYLRGVRTYEQYF | TGCAGTGCCTACCTCAGGGGCGTTCGAACCTACGAGCAGTACTTC | TRBV20-1 | few | TRBJ2-7 | -
CSVDAPRGDTQYF | TGCAGCGTTGATGCCCCTCGGGGAGATACGCAGTATTTT | TRBV29-1 | - | TRBJ2-3 | -
CAISVIGGPEETQYF | TGTGCCATCAGTGTCATTGGGGGGCCAGAAGAGACCCAGTACTTC | TRBV10-3 | - | TRBJ2-5 | -
CASRGVGNEQFF | TGTGCCAGCAGGGGGGTAGGAAATGAGCAGTTCTTC | TRBV2 | few | TRBJ2-1 | -
CASSFSTSSYNEQFF | TGTGCCAGCAGCTTTTCGACGAGCTCCTACAATGAGCAGTTCTTC | TRBV11-2 | - | TRBJ2-1 | -
CASSSGQQSEREKLFF | TGTGCCAGCAGCTCGGGACAGCAATCTGAACGGGAAAAACTGTTTTTT | TRBV7-2 | - | TRBJ1-4 | TRBD1
CASSFMGAGDEQYF | TGTGCCAGCAGTTTTATGGGGGCAGGCGACGAGCAGTACTTC | TRBV27 | - | TRBJ2-7 | -
CASSFLGENTYGYTF | TGTGCCAGCAGTTTTTTGGGGGAGAACACCTATGGCTACACCTTC | TRBV12-3/TRBV12-4 | few | TRBJ1-2 | -